This TCR beta chain stems from a study of T cell responses to AZD1222 COVID-19 vaccine. General study results and limits: Across the whole spike, CD4 TCRs peaked at regions 160-218 and 743-854.

TCRdb keeps only in-frame clones here, not all; method: immunoSEQ multiplex PCR. The data show about 130,000 clones, with roughly 90% seen just once and 0.9% to 1.3% held by the top ten. This clone was recorded a few times. Its antigen is unidentified. The clonotype originates from an adult who received the AZD1222 COVID-19 vaccine. The sequences come from peripheral blood, collected 28 days after the second AZD1222 dose.

The CDR3 region is CASSLISGNTIYF. Here the CDR3 DNA reads TGTGCCAGCAGCTTAATCTCTGGAAACACCATATATTTT. The V and J genes are TRBV7-9 and TRBJ1-3, with D hard to call. Germline values: CDR1 SEHNR, CDR2 FQNEAQ (reference sequence). This CDR3 has 13 residues. Trimming left V 2 bases short and J 0 bases short, with 2 bases between.